The next 25 T cell receptor beta chains were all read from a single sample in a study of CD8 T cells in ankylosing spondylitis (dated by TCRdb to about 2017). These receptors' targets are unknown. The library was generated by 5' RACE. The instrument was an Illumina HiSeq 2500. TCRdb trimmed public reads at Q25 via fastp, called clones via MiXCR and kept in-frame beta chains. Identical CDR3 proteins give one entry, which carries the most common genes and DNA. Within this sample are under 250,000 distinct CDR3 sequences, with about 7.3% of them counted one time only. Of the sample, about 14% is held by the ten largest clones. General study outcomes and caveats: A TCR beta motif made up of roughly eight highly homologous amino acid variants appeared to be characteristic of blood from ankylosing spondylitis patients.

The sequenced sample consisted of blood, either unsorted or a sorted T cell fraction (not recorded which). The receptors here all came from a male donor with ankylosing spondylitis.

This clonotype was seen at least ten times. The rearrangement links TRBV29-1 to TRBJ2-5; 9 bases match TRBD1. The CDR3 loop spans 11 amino acids. Trimming removed 7 bases from V and 5 bases from J; junction bases left unmatched: 2. Germline V gene sequence: CDR1 SQVTM, CDR2 ANQGSEA. CDR3 coding DNA: TGCAGCGGGACAGGGGTTGAGACCCAGTACTTC. This sequence encodes CSGTGVETQYF.

Many counts were recorded for this clonotype. The chain joins TRBV28 to TRBJ2-7; D assignment may be TRBD1 or TRBD2 (5 bases each). CDR1 and CDR2 (germline): MDHEN, SYDVKM. The CDR3 has 14 residues. V was clipped by 3 bases and J by 0 bases, with 9 bases between them. CDR3 DNA sequence: TGTGCCAGCAGTTTCGGGACGGACTCCTACGAGCAGTACTTC. Its translation: CASSFGTDSYEQYF.

The sample holds many counts of this clonotype. V usage is TRBV20-1 and J usage is TRBJ2-3; a weak D match, TRBD2 (6 bases). Germline V gives CDR1 DFQATT, CDR2 SNEGSKA (reference sequence). V was clipped by 4 bases and J by 8 bases, with 16 bases between them. The CDR3 spans 13 residues. The CDR3 DNA follows: TGCAGTGCTATCCCCAGGGCGCGGGGTACGCAGTATTTT. It codes for CSAIPRARGTQYF.

At least ten counts were recorded for this clonotype. The chain uses TRBV27 and TRBJ2-7; perhaps TRBD1 as D (7 bases). The CDR3 loop spans 11 amino acids. In germline, CDR1 is MNHEY, CDR2 SMNVEV (reference sequence). The ends were cut back, 4 bases at V and 7 bases at J, with 8 bases in the middle. The CDR3 loop is CASSSGGEQYF. Here the CDR3 DNA reads TGTGCCAGCAGTTCAGGGGGGGAGCAGTACTTC.

This chain connects TRBV11-1 to TRBJ1-2; D is uncertain. Germline loops: CDR1 SGHAT, CDR2 FQDESV (reference sequence). Trimming took 5 bases from V and 4 from J, leaving 11 bases between them. The CDR3 extends over 13 amino acids. The CDR3 DNA sequence: TGTGCCAGCAGCCCTACAGAGACCTATGGCTACACCTTC. This encodes CASSPTETYGYTF. Full variable domain (missing parts from reference TRBV11-1 and TRBJ1-2): EAEVAQSPRYKITEKSQAVAFWCDPISGHATLYWYRQILGQGPELLVQFQDESVVDDSQLPKDRFSAERLKGVDSTLKIQPAELGDSAMYLCASSPTETYGYTFGSGTRLTVV.

At least ten counts were recorded for this clonotype. V gene TRBV23-1 combines with J gene TRBJ2-1; D remains unclear. TRBV23-1 is placed among ORFs of uncertain function. The germline V and J ends were trimmed by 4 bases and 5 bases, with 12 bases remaining between them. The CDR3 loop spans 14 amino acids. CDR3 in DNA: TGCGCCAGCAGTCGAGATAGGGCAGACAATGAGCAGTTCTTC. Amino acid sequence: CASSRDRADNEQFF.

This clonotype has a handful of counts. V is TRBV9 and J is TRBJ1-4; TRBD1 matches 12 bases. Germline CDR1 SGDLS, CDR2 YYNGEE. The trim removed 0 bases at V and 0 bases at J, leaving 3 bases unmatched. The CDR3 is 18 residues long. DNA of the CDR3: TGTGCCAGCAGCGTAGGGGACAGGGGGCCTGCAACTAATGAAAAACTGTTTTTT. It is translated as CASSVGDRGPATNEKLFF.

The V call is TRBV28, the J call TRBJ2-5, with a weak D call TRBD1 (6 bases). The CDR3 is made up of 15 amino acids. Germline V gives CDR1 MDHEN, CDR2 SYDVKM. Trimming took off 3 bases at V and 4 bases at J, with 15 bases between the two ends. Here the CDR3 reads CASSFGGGSGETQYF. The DNA of the CDR3 is TGTGCCAGCAGTTTCGGTGGGGGCTCGGGAGAGACCCAGTACTTC.

This clonotype has at least ten counts. The chain uses TRBV6-1 and TRBJ1-1, with 10 nucleotides matching TRBD1. V gave up 5 bases and J gave up 1 base; unmatched junction bases: 4. The CDR3 is 15 amino acids. Per germline, CDR1 MNHNS and CDR2 SASEGT. The CDR3 spells CASSYRTGGNTEAFF. The CDR3 nucleotides are TGTGCCAGCAGTTATCGGACAGGGGGGAACACTGAAGCTTTCTTT.

In this sample, this clonotype turned up many times. The rearrangement joins TRBV4-3 to TRBJ1-1, with 7 bases lining up with TRBD1. This CDR3 spans 15 amino acids. Per the germline V gene, CDR1 is LGHNA and CDR2 is YSLEER. V shed 1 base and J 2 bases; nucleotides not matched to a gene: 4. This CDR3 reads CASSQGTGVNTEAFF. The CDR3 DNA reads TGCGCCAGCAGCCAAGGTACAGGGGTTAACACTGAAGCTTTCTTT.

In this sample, this clonotype turned up many times. The gene calls are TRBV10-2 and TRBJ1-4; D may be TRBD1 (5 bases). CDR1 WSHSY and CDR2 SAAADI come from the germline V gene. Trimming took 1 base from V and 5 from J, leaving 8 bases between them. The CDR3 is 14 amino acids. DNA for the CDR3: TGCGCCAGCAGTGAGTTGGGGGGGAATGAAAAACTGTTTTTT. Translation gives CASSELGGNEKLFF.

The chain joins TRBV2 to TRBJ1-6; 7 nucleotides align to TRBD1. This CDR3 contains 15 residues. The ends lost 6 bases at V and 11 bases at J; junction bases unmatched: 13. Germline V gene data show CDR1 as SNHLY and CDR2 as FYNNEI. CDR3 nucleotides: TGTGCCAGCAGGGGGGTGCCGGGACAGTGGCCACCCCTCCACTTT. Its protein product is CASRGVPGQWPPLHF.

This clonotype was counted ten times or more. The rearrangement joins TRBV6-2 or TRBV6-3 to TRBJ1-5; D call uncertain. From germline, CDR1 is MNHEY and CDR2 SVGEGT. This CDR3 has 13 residues. The V gene lost 4 bases and the J gene lost 9 bases, with 13 bases spanning the gap. This CDR3 is CASSWHVRGPQHF. CDR3 sequence (DNA): TGTGCCAGCAGTTGGCACGTGAGAGGGCCCCAGCATTTT.

This clonotype was seen many times. This chain connects TRBV7-6 to TRBJ2-1; TRBD2 agrees at 10 bases. After removal of 2 bases from V and 5 bases from J, the junction contained 12 bases not matched to a gene. CDR3 length equals 18 residues. The germline V gene has CDR1 SGHVS and CDR2 FNYEAQ. This CDR3 reads CASSLLAGVPPANNEQFF. The CDR3 region has the DNA TGTGCCAGCAGCTTACTAGCGGGAGTTCCCCCCGCTAACAATGAGCAGTTCTTC.

This clonotype was counted only a few times. The chain carries TRBV30 and TRBJ2-7, with D possibly being TRBD2 (5 bases). This CDR3 region has 11 residues. V was shortened by 5 bases and J by 3 bases, with 8 bases between the two germline ends. Germline CDR1 reads GTSNPN; CDR2 reads SVGIG (reference sequence). CDR3 region: CAWGRGYEQYF. The CDR3 region has the DNA TGTGCCTGGGGCCGGGGCTACGAGCAGTACTTC. Supplemented by reference TRBV30 and TRBJ2-7, the full variable domain reads SQTIHQWPATLVQPVGSPLSLECTVEGTSNPNLYWYRQAAGRGLQLLFYSVGIGQISSEVPQNLSASRPQDRQFILSSKKLLLSDSGFYLCAWGRGYEQYFGPGTRLTVT.

This clonotype was counted ten times or more. This rearrangement joins TRBV9 to TRBJ1-3; D remains unclear. Germline CDR1 and CDR2: SGDLS and YYNGEE. Trimming stripped 3 bases from V and 0 bases from J, with 16 bases between. The CDR3 contains 17 residues. For the CDR3, the DNA is TGTGCCAGCAGCGCCCTTACAGCTAAGGGCTCTGGAAACACCATATATTTT. Amino acids: CASSALTAKGSGNTIYF.

This clonotype was found many times. This sequence joins TRBV15 and TRBJ1-5; 7 bases map to TRBD1. This CDR3 is 18 amino acids long. The V segment lost 8 bases and the J segment 0 bases; nucleotides outside the gene matches: 16. In germline, CDR1 is LNHNV, CDR2 YYDKDF (reference sequence). The CDR3 sequence is CATRRTGTDNFSNQPQHF. As DNA, the CDR3 is TGTGCCACCCGTCGGACCGGGACAGATAACTTTAGCAATCAGCCCCAGCATTTT.

This clonotype was observed at least ten times. The chain joins TRBV2 to TRBJ1-1, with 9 bases that match TRBD1. V was clipped by 2 bases and J by 2 bases; unmatched bases: 12. The germline V gene has CDR1 SNHLY and CDR2 FYNNEI. This CDR3 spans 18 amino acids. CDR3 nucleotides: TGTGCCAGCAGTGAACCGGGACAGGGAGAGGTGGCTAACACTGAAGCTTTCTTT. The encoded protein is CASSEPGQGEVANTEAFF.

At least ten counts were recorded for this clonotype. The chain uses TRBV9 and TRBJ2-1; 7 bases are shared with TRBD2. The CDR3 is made up of 15 amino acids. The V gene end was trimmed by 0 bases and the J gene end by 5 bases; junction bases not matched to a gene: 5. Germline values: CDR1 SGDLS, CDR2 YYNGEE. CDR3 sequence: CASSVVRAGNNEQFF. The DNA for the CDR3 is TGTGCCAGCAGCGTAGTGCGAGCGGGGAACAATGAGCAGTTCTTC.

Many counts were recorded for this clonotype. The chain recombines TRBV7-6 with TRBJ2-7, with D perhaps TRBD1 or TRBD2 (7 bases each). The ends were cut back, 4 bases at V and 2 bases at J, with 21 bases in the middle. Germline V gene lookup returns CDR1 SGHVS and CDR2 FNYEAQ. This CDR3 spans 17 amino acids. The CDR3 DNA reads as TGTGCCAGCAGCTACGGTCAATCAGGGGGAGGGGCCTACGAGCAGTACTTC. Amino acids: CASSYGQSGGGAYEQYF.

This clonotype was seen a few times. The J gene is TRBJ2-5, the V gene TRBV7-8, with TRBD2 identical over 8 bases. This CDR3 has 16 amino acids. Trimming removed 5 bases from V and 5 bases from J; junction bases left unmatched: 13. CDR1 and CDR2 (germline): SGHVS, FQNEAQ. In DNA form, the CDR3 reads TGTGCCAGCAGCACCGAAATTCGGGGGGGGTTGGAGACCCAGTACTTC. It translates to CASSTEIRGGLETQYF.

In this sample, this clonotype turned up many times. The CDR3 DNA reads as TGTGCCAGCAGCTTTGGGGAAACATCCTACGAGCAGTACTTC. Encoded protein: CASSFGETSYEQYF. The gene calls are TRBV7-9 and TRBJ2-7; D ambiguous. There are 14 residues in the CDR3. CDR1 and CDR2 from the germline V gene are SEHNR and FQNEAQ (reference sequence). Trimming stripped 3 bases from V and 1 base from J, with 10 bases between.

The chain couples TRBV10-2 to TRBJ1-1, with D unclear. Trimming left V 0 bases short and J 5 bases short, with 10 bases between. In germline, CDR1 is WSHSY, CDR2 SAAADI. This CDR3 region has 14 residues. CDR3 sequence (DNA): TGCGCCAGCAGTGAGTCTGAGGGAGGAACTGAAGCTTTCTTT. Protein: CASSESEGGTEAFF.

This clonotype came up once. This could be a read error, since a much larger clone is one nucleotide away. The chain is built from TRBV10-3 and TRBJ2-7; the D is unclear. CDR3 length equals 16 residues. Deletions cut 0 bases from V and 0 bases from J, with 12 bases between. CDR1 is ENHRY, CDR2 SYGVKD, per germline. The CDR3 DNA is TGTGCCATCAGTGAGTCGGTAGTCAGGATCTCCTACGAGCAGTACTTC. It encodes CAISESVVRISYEQYF.

This clonotype was counted only a few times. The J gene is TRBJ1-2, the V gene TRBV7-9; D unclear. The V end was cut by 1 base, the J end by 7 bases, with 10 bases between. Per the germline V gene, CDR1 is SEHNR and CDR2 is FQNEAQ (reference sequence). The CDR3 is 13 residues long. The CDR3 coding sequence is TGTGCCAGCAGCTTAGAGTATTTGGGTGGCTACACCTTC. Encoded protein: CASSLEYLGGYTF.